This T cell receptor beta chain was retrieved from a study of blood T cells in healthy people across ages. In the study overall: Roughly one uniquely barcoded beta molecule per two T cells was captured.

Through a sample-barcoded 5' primer and a J-beta primer mix, a second PCR was run for roughly 7 to 12 cycles. TCRdb independently ran MiXCR on the 5' RACE reads; one entry per CDR3 protein. The sample holds 750,000 to 950,000 distinct CDR3 sequences, about 29% seen once. The sample was also linked to a second study, of T cells of mothers and their children. Per that paper: Similar thymic selection effects on TCR recombination output appear in pairs, both related and unrelated.

Material: blood. The sequence derives from a woman aged 40 to 50 in good health.

CDR3 loop: CASSLESRLVGYTF. CDR3 bases: TGTGCCAGCAGCTTAGAAAGCCGACTCGTAGGCTACACCTTC. This rearrangement joins TRBV7-2 to TRBJ1-2; D gene unclear. The CDR3 covers 14 residues. Trimming removed 1 base at V and 8 bases at J, with 14 bases between. The germline V gene encodes CDR1 SGHTA and CDR2 FQGNSA.